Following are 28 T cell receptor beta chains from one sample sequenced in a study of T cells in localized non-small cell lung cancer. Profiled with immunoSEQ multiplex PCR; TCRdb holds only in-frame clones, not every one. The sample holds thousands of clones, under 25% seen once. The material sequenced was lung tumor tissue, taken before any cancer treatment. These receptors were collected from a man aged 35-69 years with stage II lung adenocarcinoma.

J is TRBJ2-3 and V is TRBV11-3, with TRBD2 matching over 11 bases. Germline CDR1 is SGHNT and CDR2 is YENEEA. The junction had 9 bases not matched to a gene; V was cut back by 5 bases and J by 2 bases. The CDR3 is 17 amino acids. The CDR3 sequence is CASSQGRLAGYTDTQYF. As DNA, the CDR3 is TGTGCCAGCAGCCAAGGCAGACTAGCGGGGTACACAGATACGCAGTATTTT.

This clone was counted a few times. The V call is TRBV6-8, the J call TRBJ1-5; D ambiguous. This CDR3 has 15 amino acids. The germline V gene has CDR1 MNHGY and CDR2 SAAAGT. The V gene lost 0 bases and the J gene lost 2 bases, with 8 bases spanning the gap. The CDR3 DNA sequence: TGTGCCAGCAGTTACTCGGCCGGGGGCAATCAGCCCCAGCATTTT. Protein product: CASSYSAGGNQPQHF.

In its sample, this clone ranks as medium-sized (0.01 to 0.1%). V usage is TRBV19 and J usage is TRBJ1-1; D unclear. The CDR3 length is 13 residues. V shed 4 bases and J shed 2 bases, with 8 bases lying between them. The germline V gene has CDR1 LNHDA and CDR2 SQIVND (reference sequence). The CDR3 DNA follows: TGTGCCAGTAGTACCCCAGGTAACACTGAAGCTTTCTTT. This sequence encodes CASSTPGNTEAFF.

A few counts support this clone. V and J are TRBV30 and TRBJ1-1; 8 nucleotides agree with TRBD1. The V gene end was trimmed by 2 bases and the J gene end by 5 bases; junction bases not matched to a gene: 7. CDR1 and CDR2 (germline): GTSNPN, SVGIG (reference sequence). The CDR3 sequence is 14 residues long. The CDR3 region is CAWSINRGGTEAFF. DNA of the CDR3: TGTGCCTGGAGTATTAACAGGGGGGGAACTGAAGCTTTCTTT.

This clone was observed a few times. The CDR3 DNA sequence: TGTGCCAGCAGCCGGGACAGGAAGGCCGGGGAGCTGTTTTTT. Translation: CASSRDRKAGELFF. The V gene is TRBV6-8, the J gene TRBJ2-2; 8 bases align to TRBD1. The CDR3 runs 14 residues. V was clipped by 6 bases and J by 6 bases; unmatched bases: 6. Germline-derived CDR1 and CDR2 are MNHGY and SAAAGT.

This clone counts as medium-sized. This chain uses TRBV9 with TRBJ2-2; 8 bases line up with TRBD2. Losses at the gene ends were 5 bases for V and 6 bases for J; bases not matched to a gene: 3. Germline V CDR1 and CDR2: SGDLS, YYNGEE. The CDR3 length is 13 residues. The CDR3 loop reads CASSEAGAGELFF. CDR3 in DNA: TGTGCCAGCAGTGAAGCGGGGGCCGGGGAGCTGTTTTTT.

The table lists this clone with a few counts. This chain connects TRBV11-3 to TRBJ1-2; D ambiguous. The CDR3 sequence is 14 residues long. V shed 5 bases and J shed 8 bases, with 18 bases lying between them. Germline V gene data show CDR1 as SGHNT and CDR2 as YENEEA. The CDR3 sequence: CASSPSGLPGGYTF. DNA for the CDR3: TGTGCCAGCAGCCCTTCAGGTCTCCCGGGGGGCTACACCTTC. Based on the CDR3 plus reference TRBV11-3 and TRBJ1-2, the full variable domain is EAGVVQSPRYKIIEKKQPVAFWCNPISGHNTLYWYLQNLGQGPELLIRYENEEAVDDSQLPKDRFSAERLKGVDSTLKIQPAELGDSAVYLCASSPSGLPGGYTFGSGTRLTVV.

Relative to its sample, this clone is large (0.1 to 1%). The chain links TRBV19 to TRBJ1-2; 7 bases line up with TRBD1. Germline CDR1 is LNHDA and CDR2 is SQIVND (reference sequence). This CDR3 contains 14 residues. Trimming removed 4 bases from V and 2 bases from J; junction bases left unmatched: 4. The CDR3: CASSTGTANYGYTF. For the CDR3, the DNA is TGTGCCAGTAGTACCGGGACAGCGAACTATGGCTACACCTTC.

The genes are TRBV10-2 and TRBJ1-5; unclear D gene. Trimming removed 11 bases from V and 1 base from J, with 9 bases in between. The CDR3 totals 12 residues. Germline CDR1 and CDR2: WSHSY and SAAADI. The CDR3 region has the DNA TGCGCCGAAAAGCAGAGCAATCAGCCCCAGCATTTT. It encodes CAEKQSNQPQHF.

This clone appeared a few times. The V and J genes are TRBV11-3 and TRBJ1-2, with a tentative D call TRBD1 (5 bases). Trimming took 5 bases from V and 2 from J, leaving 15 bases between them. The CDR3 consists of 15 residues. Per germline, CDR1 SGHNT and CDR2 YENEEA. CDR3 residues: CASSQAPGTNYGYTF. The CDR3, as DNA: TGTGCCAGCAGCCAAGCCCCGGGGACCAACTATGGCTACACCTTC.

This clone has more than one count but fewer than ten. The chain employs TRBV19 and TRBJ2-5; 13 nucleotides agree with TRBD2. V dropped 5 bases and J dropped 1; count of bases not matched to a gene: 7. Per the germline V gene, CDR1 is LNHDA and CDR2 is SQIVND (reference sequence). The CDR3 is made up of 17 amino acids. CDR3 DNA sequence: TGTGCCAGTAGTCCCCTAAGGACTAGCGGGGGCCAAGAGACCCAGTACTTC. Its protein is CASSPLRTSGGQETQYF.

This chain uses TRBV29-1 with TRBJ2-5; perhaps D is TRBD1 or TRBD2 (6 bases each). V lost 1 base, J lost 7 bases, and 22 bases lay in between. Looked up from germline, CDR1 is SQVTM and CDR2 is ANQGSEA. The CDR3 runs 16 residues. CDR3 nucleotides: TGCAGCGTTGAAGTAGCGGCAGGGGCTGCCGGGGGGACCCAGTACTTC. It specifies CSVEVAAGAAGGTQYF.

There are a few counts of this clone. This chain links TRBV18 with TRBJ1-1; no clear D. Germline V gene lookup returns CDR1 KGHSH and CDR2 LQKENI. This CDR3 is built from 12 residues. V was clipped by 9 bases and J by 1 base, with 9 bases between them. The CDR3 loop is CASFSRNTEAFF. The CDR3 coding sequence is TGTGCCAGTTTTTCCCGGAACACTGAAGCTTTCTTT.

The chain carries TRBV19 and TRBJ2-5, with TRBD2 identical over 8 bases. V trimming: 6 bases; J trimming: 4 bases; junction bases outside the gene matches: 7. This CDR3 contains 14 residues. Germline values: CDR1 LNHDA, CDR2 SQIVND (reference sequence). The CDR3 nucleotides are TGTGCCAGTAGACCGGGAGGGTCGGGAGAGACCCAGTACTTC. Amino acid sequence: CASRPGGSGETQYF.

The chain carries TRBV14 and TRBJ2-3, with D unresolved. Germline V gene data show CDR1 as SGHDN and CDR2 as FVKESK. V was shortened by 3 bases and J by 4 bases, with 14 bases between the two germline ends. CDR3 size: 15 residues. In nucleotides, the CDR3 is TGTGCCAGCAGCCATTGGGTTGGTCCCCCAGATACGCAGTATTTT. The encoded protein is CASSHWVGPPDTQYF.

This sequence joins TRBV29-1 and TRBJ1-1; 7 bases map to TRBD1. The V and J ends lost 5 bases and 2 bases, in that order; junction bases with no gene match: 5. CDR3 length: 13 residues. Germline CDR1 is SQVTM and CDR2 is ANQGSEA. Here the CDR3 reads CSVSTGINTEAFF. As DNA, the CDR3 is TGCAGCGTTTCGACAGGGATAAACACTGAAGCTTTCTTT. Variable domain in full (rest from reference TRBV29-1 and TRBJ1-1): SAVISQKPSRDICQRGTSLTIQCQVDSQVTMMFWYRQQPGQSLTLIATANQGSEATYESGFVIDKFPISRPNLTFSTLTVSNMSPEDSSIYLCSVSTGINTEAFFGQGTRLTVV.

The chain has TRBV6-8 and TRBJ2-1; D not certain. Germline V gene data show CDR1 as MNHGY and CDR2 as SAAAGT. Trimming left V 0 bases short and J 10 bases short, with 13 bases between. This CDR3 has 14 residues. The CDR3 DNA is TGTGCCAGCAGTTACTCTGCCGTTATAGGCGAGCAGTTCTTC. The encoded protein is CASSYSAVIGEQFF.

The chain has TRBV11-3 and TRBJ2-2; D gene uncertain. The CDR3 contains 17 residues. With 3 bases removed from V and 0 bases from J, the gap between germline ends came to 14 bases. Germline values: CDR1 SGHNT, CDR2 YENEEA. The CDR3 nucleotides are TGTGCCAGCAGCTTGGGCTGGCGGAGTTCGAACACCGGGGAGCTGTTTTTT. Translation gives CASSLGWRSSNTGELFF. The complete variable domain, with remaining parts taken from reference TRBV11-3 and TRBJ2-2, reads EAGVVQSPRYKIIEKKQPVAFWCNPISGHNTLYWYLQNLGQGPELLIRYENEEAVDDSQLPKDRFSAERLKGVDSTLKIQPAELGDSAVYLCASSLGWRSSNTGELFFGEGSRLTVL.

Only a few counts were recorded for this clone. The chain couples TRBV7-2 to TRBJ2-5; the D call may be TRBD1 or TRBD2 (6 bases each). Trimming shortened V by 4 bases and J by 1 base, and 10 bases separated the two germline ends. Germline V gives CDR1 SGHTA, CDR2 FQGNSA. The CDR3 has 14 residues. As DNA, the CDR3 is TGTGCCAGCAGCTGGGGGGCCATCCAAGAGACCCAGTACTTC. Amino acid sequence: CASSWGAIQETQYF.

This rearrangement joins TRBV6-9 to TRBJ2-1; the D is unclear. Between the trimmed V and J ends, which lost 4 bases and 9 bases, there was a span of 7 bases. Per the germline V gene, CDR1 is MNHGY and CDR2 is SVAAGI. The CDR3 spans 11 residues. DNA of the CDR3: TGTGCCAGCAGTTTTTCGATTGAGCAGTTCTTC. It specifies CASSFSIEQFF.

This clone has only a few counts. CDR3 sequence reads: CASTPRGSSYGYTF. In DNA form, the CDR3 reads TGTGCCAGCACACCCCGGGGCAGCAGCTATGGCTACACCTTC. The chain is built from TRBV6-8 and TRBJ1-2, with D possibly matching TRBD1 (5 bases). The length of the CDR3 is 14 residues. Germline V gives CDR1 MNHGY, CDR2 SAAAGT. The V and J ends lost 7 bases and 4 bases respectively, with 16 bases between them.

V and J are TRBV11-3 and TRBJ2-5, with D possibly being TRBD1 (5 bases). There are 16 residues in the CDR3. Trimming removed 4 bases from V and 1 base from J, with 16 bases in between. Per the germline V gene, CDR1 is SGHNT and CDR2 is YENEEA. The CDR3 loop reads CASSSSSTGSQETQYF. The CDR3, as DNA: TGTGCCAGCAGCTCCTCGTCTACAGGTTCCCAAGAGACCCAGTACTTC. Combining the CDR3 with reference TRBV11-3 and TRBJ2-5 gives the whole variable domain EAGVVQSPRYKIIEKKQPVAFWCNPISGHNTLYWYLQNLGQGPELLIRYENEEAVDDSQLPKDRFSAERLKGVDSTLKIQPAELGDSAVYLCASSSSSTGSQETQYFGPGTRLLVL.

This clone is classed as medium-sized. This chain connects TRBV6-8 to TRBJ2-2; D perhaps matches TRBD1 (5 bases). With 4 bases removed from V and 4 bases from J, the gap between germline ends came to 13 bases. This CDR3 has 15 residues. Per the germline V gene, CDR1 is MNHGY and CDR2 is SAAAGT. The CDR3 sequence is CASSSASGPTGELFF. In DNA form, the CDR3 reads TGTGCCAGCAGTTCCGCCTCAGGGCCCACCGGGGAGCTGTTTTTT.

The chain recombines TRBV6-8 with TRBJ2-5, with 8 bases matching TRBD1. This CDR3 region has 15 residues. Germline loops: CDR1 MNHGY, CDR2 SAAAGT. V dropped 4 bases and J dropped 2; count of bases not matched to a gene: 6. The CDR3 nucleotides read TGTGCCAGCAGTTTATGGACAGGGCTTCAAGAGACCCAGTACTTC. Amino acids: CASSLWTGLQETQYF.

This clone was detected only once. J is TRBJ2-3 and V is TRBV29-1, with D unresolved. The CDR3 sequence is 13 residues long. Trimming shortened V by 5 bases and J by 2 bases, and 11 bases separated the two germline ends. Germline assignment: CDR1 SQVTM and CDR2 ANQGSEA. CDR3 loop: CSVPVTSTDTQYF. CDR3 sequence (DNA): TGCAGCGTTCCCGTAACTTCCACAGATACGCAGTATTTT.

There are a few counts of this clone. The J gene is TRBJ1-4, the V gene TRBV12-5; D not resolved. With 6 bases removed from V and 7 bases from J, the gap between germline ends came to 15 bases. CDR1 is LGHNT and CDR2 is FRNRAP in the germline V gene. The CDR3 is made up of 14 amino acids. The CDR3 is CASGPSPGGEKLFF. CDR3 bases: TGTGCTAGTGGGCCTTCCCCGGGCGGTGAAAAACTGTTTTTT. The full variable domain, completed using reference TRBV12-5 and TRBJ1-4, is DARVTQTPRHKVTEMGQEVTMRCQPILGHNTVFWYRQTMMQGLELLAYFRNRAPLDDSGMPKDRFSAEMPDATLATLKIQPSEPRDSAVYFCASGPSPGGEKLFFGSGTQLSVL.

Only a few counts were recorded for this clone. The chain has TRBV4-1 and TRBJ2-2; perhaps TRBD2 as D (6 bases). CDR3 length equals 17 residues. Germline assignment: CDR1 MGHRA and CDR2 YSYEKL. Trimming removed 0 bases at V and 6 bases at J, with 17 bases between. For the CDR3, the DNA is TGCGCCAGCAGCCAAGATAGAGGGAGGTCGGGAGCCGGGGAGCTGTTTTTT. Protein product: CASSQDRGRSGAGELFF.

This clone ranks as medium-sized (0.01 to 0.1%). CDR3 in DNA: TGTGCCAGCAGCTTAGGCGTCTGGAACACCGGGGAGCTGTTTTTT. The encoded protein is CASSLGVWNTGELFF. This chain links TRBV11-3 with TRBJ2-2; unclear D gene. V was cut by 1 base and J by 1 base, with 7 bases left in between. The CDR3 length is 15 residues. Germline V gives CDR1 SGHNT, CDR2 YENEEA.